Below, 8 T cell receptor beta chains from the same sample are listed, as sequenced in a study of cytomegalovirus exposure and HLA in healthy donors. Clones were sequenced by immunoSEQ multiplex PCR, and TCRdb holds only the in-frame ones, with some missing. The table has a few hundred thousand clones, nearly 90% seen once. The sequencing sample was made of PBMCs. The origin of the receptors is a man aged 25-40 years in good health and CMV-seronegative.

Here the CDR3 DNA reads TGCGCCAGCAGCTCAACAGGGTTCGGAAACACCATATATTTT. Amino acids: CASSSTGFGNTIYF. The V gene is TRBV5-1, the J gene TRBJ1-3; a weak D match, TRBD1 (6 bases). The CDR3 runs 14 residues. V was trimmed by 3 bases and J by 4 bases, leaving 11 bases between them. Looked up from germline, CDR1 is SGHRS and CDR2 is YFSETQ.

The rearrangement joins TRBV30 to TRBJ1-6, with D possibly TRBD1 on 6 matching bases. Germline assignment: CDR1 GTSNPN and CDR2 SVGIG (reference sequence). The CDR3 consists of 17 residues. V lost 4 bases to trimming and J lost 2 bases, with 18 bases between them. The CDR3 DNA is TGTGCCTGGACCCGAGGGGACACTGGGCCCTATAATTCACCCCTCCACTTT. This encodes CAWTRGDTGPYNSPLHF.

V is TRBV12-5 and J is TRBJ2-7, with D tentatively TRBD1 (5 bases). V lost 4 bases, J lost 4 bases, and 20 bases lay in between. CDR3 length: 16 residues. The V gene's germline CDR1 is LGHNT and CDR2 FRNRAP. The CDR3 sequence is CASGSYSGSPLYEQYF. CDR3 coding DNA: TGTGCTAGTGGTTCCTACTCAGGGTCCCCCTTGTACGAGCAGTACTTC.

The chain uses TRBV27 and TRBJ2-2; maybe TRBD2 (5 bases). The V and J ends lost 5 bases and 1 base respectively, with 17 bases between them. Germline V gene lookup returns CDR1 MNHEY and CDR2 SMNVEV (reference sequence). CDR3 length: 17 amino acids. The CDR3 DNA reads as TGTGCCAGCAGTACGGGCGTCGAGGGCTGGAACACCGGGGAGCTGTTTTTT. Translated, it gives CASSTGVEGWNTGELFF.

The chain combines TRBV9 with TRBJ2-3; 13 bases fit TRBD2. V gave up 4 bases and J gave up 0 bases; unmatched junction bases: 17. The CDR3 has 21 amino acids. CDR1 is SGDLS, CDR2 YYNGEE, per germline. The CDR3 sequence is CASSLEPGYRTSGGSTDTQYF. The CDR3, as DNA: TGTGCCAGCAGCCTCGAACCTGGGTACCGGACTAGCGGGGGTAGCACAGATACGCAGTATTTT.

The chain employs TRBV5-4 and TRBJ2-5, with 9 positions matching TRBD2. Germline V CDR1 and CDR2: SGHNT, YYREEE (reference sequence). The V and J ends lost 2 bases and 0 bases, in that order; junction bases with no gene match: 2. The CDR3 spans 15 residues. CDR3 sequence (DNA): TGTGCCAGCAGCTTAGCGGGGGGATACCAAGAGACCCAGTACTTC. Translating gives CASSLAGGYQETQYF.

V is TRBV5-6 and J is TRBJ2-7, with 7 bases aligning to TRBD2. The V gene end was trimmed by 4 bases and the J gene end by 0 bases; junction bases not matched to a gene: 10. The germline V gene has CDR1 SGHDT and CDR2 YYEEEE. CDR3 length: 16 amino acids. CDR3 bases: TGTGCCAGCAGCGGGGGACCAGCGGGGTACTCCTACGAGCAGTACTTC. It encodes CASSGGPAGYSYEQYF.

The CDR3 nucleotides read TGTGCCAGCTCGGGACAGGGGATGGCTGAAGCTTTCTTT. Its translation: CASSGQGMAEAFF. The rearrangement links TRBV18 to TRBJ1-1, with TRBD1 matching over 10 bases. The CDR3 has 13 residues. V lost 6 bases to trimming and J lost 6 bases; unmatched junction nucleotides: 4. The germline V gene encodes CDR1 KGHSH and CDR2 LQKENI.